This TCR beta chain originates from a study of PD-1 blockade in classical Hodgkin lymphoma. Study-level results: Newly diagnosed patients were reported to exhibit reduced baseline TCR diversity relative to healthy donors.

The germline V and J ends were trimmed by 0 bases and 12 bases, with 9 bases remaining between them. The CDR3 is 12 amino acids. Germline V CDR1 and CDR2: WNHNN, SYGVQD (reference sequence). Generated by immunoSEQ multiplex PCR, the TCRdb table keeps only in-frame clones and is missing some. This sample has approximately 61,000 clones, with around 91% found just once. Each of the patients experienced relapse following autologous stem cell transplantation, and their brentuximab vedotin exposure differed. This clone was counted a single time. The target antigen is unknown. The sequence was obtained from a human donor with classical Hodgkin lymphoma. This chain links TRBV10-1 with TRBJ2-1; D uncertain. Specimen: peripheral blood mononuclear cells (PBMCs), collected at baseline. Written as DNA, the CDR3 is TGCGCCAGCAGTGAGTCGATAGCTATGCAGTTCTTC. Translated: CASSESIAMQFF.